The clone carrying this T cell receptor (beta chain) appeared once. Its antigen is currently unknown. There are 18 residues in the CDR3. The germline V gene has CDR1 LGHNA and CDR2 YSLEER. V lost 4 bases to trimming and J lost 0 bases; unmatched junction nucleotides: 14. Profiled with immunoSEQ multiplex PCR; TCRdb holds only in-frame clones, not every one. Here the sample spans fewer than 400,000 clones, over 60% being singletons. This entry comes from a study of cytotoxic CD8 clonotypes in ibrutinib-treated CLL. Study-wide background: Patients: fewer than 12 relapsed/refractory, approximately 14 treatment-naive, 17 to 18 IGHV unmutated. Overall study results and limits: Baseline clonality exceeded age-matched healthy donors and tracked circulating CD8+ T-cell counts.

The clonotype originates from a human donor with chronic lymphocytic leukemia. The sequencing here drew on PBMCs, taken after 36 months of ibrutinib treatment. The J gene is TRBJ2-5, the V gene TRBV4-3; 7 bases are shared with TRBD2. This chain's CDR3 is CASSPRGVRDGHQETQYF. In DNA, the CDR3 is TGCGCCAGCAGCCCTCGGGGGGTGCGGGACGGACACCAAGAGACCCAGTACTTC.